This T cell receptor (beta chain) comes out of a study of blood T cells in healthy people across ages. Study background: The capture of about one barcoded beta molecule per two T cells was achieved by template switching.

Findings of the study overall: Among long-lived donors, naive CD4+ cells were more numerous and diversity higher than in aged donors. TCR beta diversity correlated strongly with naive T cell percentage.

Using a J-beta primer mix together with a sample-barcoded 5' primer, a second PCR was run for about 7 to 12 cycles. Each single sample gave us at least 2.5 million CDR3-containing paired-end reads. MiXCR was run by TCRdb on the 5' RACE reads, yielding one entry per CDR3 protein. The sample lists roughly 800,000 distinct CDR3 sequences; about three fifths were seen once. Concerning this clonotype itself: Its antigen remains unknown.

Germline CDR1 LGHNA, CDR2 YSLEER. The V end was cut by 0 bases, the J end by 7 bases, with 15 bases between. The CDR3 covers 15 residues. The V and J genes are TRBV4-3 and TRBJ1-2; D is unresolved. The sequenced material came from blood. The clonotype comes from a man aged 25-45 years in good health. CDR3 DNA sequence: TGCGCCAGCAGCCAAGATGCAGGAGGGTTTCGTGGCTACACCTTC. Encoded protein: CASSQDAGGFRGYTF.